This T cell receptor beta chain originates from a study of T cell changes during pregnancy in multiple sclerosis. TCRdb keeps only in-frame clones here, not all; method: immunoSEQ multiplex PCR. The sample consists of over 55,000 clones, 85% to 90% of them appearing once. The CDR3 is made up of 18 amino acids. This receptor was taken from a female donor in good health, enrolled as a control in a pregnancy study. Here the sequenced sample was peripheral blood, taken after pregnancy. This rearrangement joins TRBV1 to TRBJ1-4; TRBD1, the D gene given by the table, was not confirmed from the DNA. TRBV1 is a pseudogene locus. The CDR3 protein is CTSSQRNRKTATNEKLFF. The CDR3 bases are TGCACCAGCAGCCAACGTAACAGGAAAACTGCAACTAATGAAAAACTGTTTTTT.